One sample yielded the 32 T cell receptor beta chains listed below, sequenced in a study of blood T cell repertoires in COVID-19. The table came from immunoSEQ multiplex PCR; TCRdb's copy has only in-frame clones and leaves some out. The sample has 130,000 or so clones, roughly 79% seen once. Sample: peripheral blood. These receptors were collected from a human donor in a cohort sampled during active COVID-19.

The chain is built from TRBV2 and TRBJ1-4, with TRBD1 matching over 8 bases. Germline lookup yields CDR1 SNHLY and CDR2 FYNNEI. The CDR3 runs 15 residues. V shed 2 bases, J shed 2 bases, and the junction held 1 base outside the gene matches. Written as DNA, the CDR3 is TGTGCCAGCAGTGAAACAGGGGGGACTAATGAAAAACTGTTTTTT. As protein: CASSETGGTNEKLFF.

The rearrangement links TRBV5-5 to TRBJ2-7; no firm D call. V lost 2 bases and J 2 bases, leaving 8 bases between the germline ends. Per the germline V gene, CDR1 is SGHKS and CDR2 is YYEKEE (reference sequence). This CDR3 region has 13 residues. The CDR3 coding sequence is TGTGCCAGCAGCTTTGGGCAGGCCTACGAGCAGTACTTC. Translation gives CASSFGQAYEQYF.

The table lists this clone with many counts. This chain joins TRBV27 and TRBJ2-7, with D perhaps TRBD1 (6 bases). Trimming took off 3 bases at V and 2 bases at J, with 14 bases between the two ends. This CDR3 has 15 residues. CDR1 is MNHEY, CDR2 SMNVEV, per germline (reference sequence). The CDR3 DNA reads TGTGCCAGCAGTTTCTCCGGGACAACTACCTACGAGCAGTACTTC. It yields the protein CASSFSGTTTYEQYF.

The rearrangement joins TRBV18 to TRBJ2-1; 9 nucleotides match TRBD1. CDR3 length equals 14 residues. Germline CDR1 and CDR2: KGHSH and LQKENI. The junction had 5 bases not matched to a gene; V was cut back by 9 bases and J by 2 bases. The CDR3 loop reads CASDRGSPYNEQFF. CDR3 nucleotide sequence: TGTGCCAGTGACAGGGGGAGTCCCTACAATGAGCAGTTCTTC.

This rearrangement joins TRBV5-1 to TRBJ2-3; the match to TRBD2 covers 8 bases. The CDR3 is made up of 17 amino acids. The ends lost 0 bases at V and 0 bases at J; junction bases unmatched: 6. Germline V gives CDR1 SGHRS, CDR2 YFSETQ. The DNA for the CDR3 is TGCGCCAGCAGCTTGGCCGGAGGCGGGGGGAGCACAGATACGCAGTATTTT. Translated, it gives CASSLAGGGGSTDTQYF.

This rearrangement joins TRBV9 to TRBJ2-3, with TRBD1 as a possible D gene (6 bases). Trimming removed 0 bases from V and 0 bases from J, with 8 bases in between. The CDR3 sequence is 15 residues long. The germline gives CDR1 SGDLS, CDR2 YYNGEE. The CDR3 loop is CASSVGGGSTDTQYF. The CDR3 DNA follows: TGTGCCAGCAGCGTAGGAGGGGGTAGCACAGATACGCAGTATTTT.

In DNA form, the CDR3 reads TGTGCCAGCAGCCTTCGACAGGGAAACATTCAGTACTTC. Protein: CASSLRQGNIQYF. The chain has TRBV7-2 and TRBJ2-4; 7 bases are a match to TRBD1. Germline V gene lookup returns CDR1 SGHTA and CDR2 FQGNSA. Unmatched junction bases numbered 4, after V lost 5 bases and J lost 6 bases. The CDR3 extends over 13 amino acids.

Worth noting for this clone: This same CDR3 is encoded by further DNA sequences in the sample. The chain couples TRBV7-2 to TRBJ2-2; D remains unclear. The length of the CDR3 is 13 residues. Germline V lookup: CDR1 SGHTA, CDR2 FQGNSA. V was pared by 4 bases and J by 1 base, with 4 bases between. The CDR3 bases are TGTGCCAGCAGCTCCCTGAACACCGGGGAGCTGTTTTTT. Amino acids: CASSSLNTGELFF.

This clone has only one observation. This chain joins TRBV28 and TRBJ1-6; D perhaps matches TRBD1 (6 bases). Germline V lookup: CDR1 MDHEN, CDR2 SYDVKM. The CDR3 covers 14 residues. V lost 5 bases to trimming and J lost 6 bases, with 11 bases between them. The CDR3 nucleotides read TGTGCCAGCAGTCAGGGGTCCCCTAATTCACCCCTCCACTTT. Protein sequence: CASSQGSPNSPLHF.

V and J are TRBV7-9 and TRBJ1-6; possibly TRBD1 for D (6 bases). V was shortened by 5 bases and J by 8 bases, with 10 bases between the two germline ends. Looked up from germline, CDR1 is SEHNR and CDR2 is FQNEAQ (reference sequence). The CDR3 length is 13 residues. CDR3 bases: TGTGCCAGCAGCCATCCAGGGGATTCACCCCTCCACTTT. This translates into CASSHPGDSPLHF.

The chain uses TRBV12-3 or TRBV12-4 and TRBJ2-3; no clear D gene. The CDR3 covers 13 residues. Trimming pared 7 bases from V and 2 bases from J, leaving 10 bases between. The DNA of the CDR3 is TGTGCCAGCACGTCGGAGTACACAGATACGCAGTATTTT. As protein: CASTSEYTDTQYF.

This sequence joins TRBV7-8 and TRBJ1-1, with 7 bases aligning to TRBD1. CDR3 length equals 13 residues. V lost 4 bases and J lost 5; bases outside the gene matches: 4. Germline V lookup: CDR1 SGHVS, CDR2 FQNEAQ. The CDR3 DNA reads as TGTGCCAGCAGCTCGGGACAGCAAACTGAAGCTTTCTTT. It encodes CASSSGQQTEAFF.

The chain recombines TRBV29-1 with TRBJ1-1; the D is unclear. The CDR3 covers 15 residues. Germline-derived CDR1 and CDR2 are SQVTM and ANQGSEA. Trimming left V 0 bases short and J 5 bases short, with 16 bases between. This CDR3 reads CSVEDRRGGITEAFF. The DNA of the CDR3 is TGCAGCGTTGAAGATAGGAGAGGAGGGATTACTGAAGCTTTCTTT.

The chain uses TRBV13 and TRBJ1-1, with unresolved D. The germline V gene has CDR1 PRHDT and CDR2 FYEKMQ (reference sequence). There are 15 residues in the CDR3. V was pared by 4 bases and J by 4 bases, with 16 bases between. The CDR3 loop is CASSSTDMGVTEAFF. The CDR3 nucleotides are TGTGCCAGCAGCTCGACTGATATGGGTGTCACTGAAGCTTTCTTT.

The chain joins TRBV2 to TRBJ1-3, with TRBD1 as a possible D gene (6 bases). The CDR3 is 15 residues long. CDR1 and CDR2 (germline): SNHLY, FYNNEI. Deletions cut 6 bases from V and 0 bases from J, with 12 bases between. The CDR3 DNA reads TGTGCCAGCAGAAAAGACAGGAGCTCTGGAAACACCATATATTTT. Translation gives CASRKDRSSGNTIYF.

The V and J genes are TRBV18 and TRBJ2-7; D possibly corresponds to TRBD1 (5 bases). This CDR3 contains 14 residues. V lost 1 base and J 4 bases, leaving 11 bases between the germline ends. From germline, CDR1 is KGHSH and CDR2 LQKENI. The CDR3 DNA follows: TGTGCCAGCTCACCACTGGCAGGGCAGTACGAGCAGTACTTC. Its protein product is CASSPLAGQYEQYF.

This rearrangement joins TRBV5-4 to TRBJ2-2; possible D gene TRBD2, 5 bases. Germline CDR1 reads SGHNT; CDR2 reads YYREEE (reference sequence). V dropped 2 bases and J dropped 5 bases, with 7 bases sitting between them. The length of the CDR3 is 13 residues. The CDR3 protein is CASSFTGTGELFF. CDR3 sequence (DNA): TGTGCCAGCAGCTTCACGGGAACCGGGGAGCTGTTTTTT.

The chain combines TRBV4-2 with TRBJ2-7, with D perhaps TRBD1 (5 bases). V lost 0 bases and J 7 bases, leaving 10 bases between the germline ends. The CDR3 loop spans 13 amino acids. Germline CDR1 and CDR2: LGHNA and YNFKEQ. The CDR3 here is CASSQDKGIEQYF. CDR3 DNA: TGTGCCAGCAGCCAAGATAAGGGGATAGAGCAGTACTTC.

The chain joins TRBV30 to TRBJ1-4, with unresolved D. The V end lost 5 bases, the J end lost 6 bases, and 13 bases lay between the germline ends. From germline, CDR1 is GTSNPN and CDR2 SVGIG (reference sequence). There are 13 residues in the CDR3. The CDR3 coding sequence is TGTGCCTGGGGACCTATTCCCCATGAAAAACTGTTTTTT. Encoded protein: CAWGPIPHEKLFF.

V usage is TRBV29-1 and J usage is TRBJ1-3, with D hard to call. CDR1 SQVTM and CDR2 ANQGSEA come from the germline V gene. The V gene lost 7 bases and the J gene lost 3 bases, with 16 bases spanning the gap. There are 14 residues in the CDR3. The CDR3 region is CSARRWGGGNTIYF. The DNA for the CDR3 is TGCAGCGCCAGGCGGTGGGGAGGTGGAAACACCATATATTTT.

In DNA form, the CDR3 reads TGTGCCAGCAGCCAAAACAGGGACTACAATGAGCAGTTCTTC. Encoded protein: CASSQNRDYNEQFF. The chain employs TRBV4-2 and TRBJ2-1, with D perhaps matching TRBD1 (6 bases). This CDR3 is 14 amino acids long. Trimming took off 2 bases at V and 3 bases at J, with 8 bases between the two ends. Per the germline V gene, CDR1 is LGHNA and CDR2 is YNFKEQ.

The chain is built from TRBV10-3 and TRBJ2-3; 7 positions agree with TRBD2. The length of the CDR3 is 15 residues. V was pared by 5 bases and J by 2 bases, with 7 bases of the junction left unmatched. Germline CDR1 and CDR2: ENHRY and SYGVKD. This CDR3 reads CAISSSGDLTDTQYF. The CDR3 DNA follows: TGTGCCATCAGTTCTAGCGGAGACCTCACAGATACGCAGTATTTT.

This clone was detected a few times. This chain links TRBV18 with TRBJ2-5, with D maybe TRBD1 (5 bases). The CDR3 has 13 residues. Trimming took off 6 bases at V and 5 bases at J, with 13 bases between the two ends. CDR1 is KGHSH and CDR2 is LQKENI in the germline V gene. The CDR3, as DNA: TGTGCCAGCTCCGTCACAAAGGGGGAGACCCAGTACTTC. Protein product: CASSVTKGETQYF.

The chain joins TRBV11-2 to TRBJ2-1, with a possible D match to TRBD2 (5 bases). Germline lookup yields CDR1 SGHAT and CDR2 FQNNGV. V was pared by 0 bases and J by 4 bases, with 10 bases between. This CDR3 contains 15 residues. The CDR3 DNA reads TGTGCCAGCAGCTTAGACCGGGGAGAGTACAATGAGCAGTTCTTC. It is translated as CASSLDRGEYNEQFF.

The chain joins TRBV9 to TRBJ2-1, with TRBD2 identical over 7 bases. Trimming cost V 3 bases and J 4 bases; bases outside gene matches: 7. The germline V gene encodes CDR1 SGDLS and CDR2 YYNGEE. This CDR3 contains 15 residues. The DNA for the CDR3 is TGTGCCAGCAGCGACCGAGGGGACTATTACAATGAGCAGTTCTTC. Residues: CASSDRGDYYNEQFF.

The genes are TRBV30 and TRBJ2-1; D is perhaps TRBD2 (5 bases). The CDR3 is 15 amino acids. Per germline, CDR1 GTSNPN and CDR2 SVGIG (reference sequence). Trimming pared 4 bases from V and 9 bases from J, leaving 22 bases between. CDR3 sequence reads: CAWTVPGSREGEQFF. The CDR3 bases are TGTGCCTGGACCGTCCCGGGTTCTCGGGAAGGTGAGCAGTTCTTC.

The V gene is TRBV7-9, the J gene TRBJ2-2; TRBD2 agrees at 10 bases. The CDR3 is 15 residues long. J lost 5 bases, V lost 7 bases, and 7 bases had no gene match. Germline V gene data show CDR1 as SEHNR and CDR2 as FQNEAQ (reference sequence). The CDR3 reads CASTIAGGITGELFF. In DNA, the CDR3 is TGTGCCAGCACAATAGCGGGGGGAATTACCGGGGAGCTGTTTTTT.

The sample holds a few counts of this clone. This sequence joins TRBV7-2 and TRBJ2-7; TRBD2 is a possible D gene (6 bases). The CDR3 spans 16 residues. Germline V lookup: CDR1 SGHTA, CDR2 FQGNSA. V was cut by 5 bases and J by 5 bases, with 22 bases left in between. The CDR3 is CASSPIRLENFHEQYF. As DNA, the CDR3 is TGTGCCAGCAGCCCAATTCGACTAGAAAATTTCCACGAGCAGTACTTC.

Here the CDR3 reads CASSPRGRGGPDTQYF. The CDR3 nucleotides are TGTGCCAGCAGTCCCAGGGGTCGGGGCGGCCCAGATACGCAGTATTTT. The chain couples TRBV28 to TRBJ2-3; D perhaps matches TRBD1 (6 bases). V was shortened by 5 bases and J by 4 bases, with 19 bases between the two germline ends. The CDR3 is 16 residues long. In germline, CDR1 is MDHEN, CDR2 SYDVKM.

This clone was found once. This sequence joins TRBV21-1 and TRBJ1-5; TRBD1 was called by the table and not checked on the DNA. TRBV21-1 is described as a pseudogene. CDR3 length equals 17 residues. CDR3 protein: CASSKGLGQEDNQPQHF. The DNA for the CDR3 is TGTGCCAGCAGCAAAGGGTTAGGACAGGAGGACAATCAGCCCCAGCATTTT.

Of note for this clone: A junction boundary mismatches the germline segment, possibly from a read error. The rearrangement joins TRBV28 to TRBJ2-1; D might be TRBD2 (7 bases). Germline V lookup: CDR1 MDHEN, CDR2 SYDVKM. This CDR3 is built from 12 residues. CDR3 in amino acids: CAIGGAYNEQFF. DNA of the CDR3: TGTGCCATTGGGGGGGCCTATAATGAGCAGTTCTTC. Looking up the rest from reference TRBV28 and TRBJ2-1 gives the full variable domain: DVKVTQSSRYLVKRTGEKVFLECVQDMDHENMFWYRQDPGLGLRLIYFSYDVKMKEKGDIPEGYSVSREKKERFSLILESASTNQTSMYLCAIGGAYNEQFFGPGTRLTVL.

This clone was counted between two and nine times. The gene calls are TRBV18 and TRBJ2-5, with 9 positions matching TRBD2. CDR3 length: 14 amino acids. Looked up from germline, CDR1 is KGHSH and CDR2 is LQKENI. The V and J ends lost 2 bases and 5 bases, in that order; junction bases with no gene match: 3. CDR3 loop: CASSPIAGEETQYF. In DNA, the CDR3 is TGTGCCAGCTCACCAATAGCGGGAGAGGAGACCCAGTACTTC.